This is a list of T cell receptor beta chains from one sample in a study of human T cells and chemical hapten exposure. TCRdb re-called the RACE reads through MiXCR, storing one row per CDR3 protein. The top ten clones hold less than 9% of a sample with approximately 370,000 distinct CDR3 sequences, over 5% of them seen once. The sequenced sample was whole blood, obtained in connection with sensitization to the hapten diphenylcyclopropenone (DPC). The receptors come from a woman aged 18-35 years with alopecia areata. Some clones in this sample may be carry-over from other donors' samples. The CDR3 runs from the conserved cysteine through the conserved F or W. Fields, in order: clone size, D gene, CDR3 length, V gene, J gene, CDR3 DNA, CDR3 protein. D genes are given only for firm matches. The size field is filled for only some rows; it gives once, few, many or a size class.

many,TRBD2,16,TRBV10-3,TRBJ2-3,TGTGCCATCAGTGATTCCCTTCAGCGGGGGGGAGATACGCAGTATTTT,CAISDSLQRGGDTQYF
few,.,15,TRBV7-3,TRBJ2-1,TGTGCCAGCAGCAACCGGGACGCTCCTTACAATGAGCAGTTCTTC,CASSNRDAPYNEQFF
.,.,12,TRBV7-9,TRBJ1-5,TGTGCCAGCAGCTTTCAATCCCAGCCCCAGCATTTT,CASSFQSQPQHF
few,.,14,TRBV9,TRBJ1-6,TGTGCCAGCAGCTCAGAATGGGGGGATTCACCCCTCCACTTT,CASSSEWGDSPLHF
many,.,14,TRBV6-1,TRBJ1-1,TGTGCCAGCAGTGAAATGGGACAGAACACTGAAGCTTTCTTT,CASSEMGQNTEAFF
.,.,12,TRBV12-3/TRBV12-4,TRBJ1-2,TGTGCCACCACCAAGGGGAACTATGGCTACACCTTC,CATTKGNYGYTF
many,.,13,TRBV6-6,TRBJ2-7,TGTGCCAGCCTAGAGCGGCCGACGGACGAGCAGTACTTC,CASLERPTDEQYF
.,.,16,TRBV14,TRBJ1-1,TGTGCCAGCAGCCCGAGCGTGACAGCAGCGAACACTGAAGCTTTCTTT,CASSPSVTAANTEAFF
few,TRBD1,14,TRBV27,TRBJ1-6,TGTGCCAGCAGTTCCGGACAGGGACTCTCACCCCTCCACTTT,CASSSGQGLSPLHF
few,.,13,TRBV2,TRBJ1-4,TGTGCCAGCAGTGAAGCGAAGGGTGAAAAACTGTTTTTT,CASSEAKGEKLFF
.,.,11,TRBV28,TRBJ2-3,TGTGCCAGCAGTTTGCGGCCCTTGCAGTATTTT,CASSLRPLQYF
many,.,15,TRBV7-2,TRBJ1-5,TGTGCCAGCAGCTTAATACCGATTAGCGGTCAGCCCCAGCATTTT,CASSLIPISGQPQHF
.,.,16,TRBV4-2,TRBJ1-1,TGTGCCAGCAGTCCCAATTTAGCCCTAATGAACACTGAAGCTTTCTTT,CASSPNLALMNTEAFF
few,.,15,TRBV14,TRBJ2-6,TGTGCCAGCAGCCAAGGGGGGATGGGGGCCAACGTCCTGACTTTC,CASSQGGMGANVLTF